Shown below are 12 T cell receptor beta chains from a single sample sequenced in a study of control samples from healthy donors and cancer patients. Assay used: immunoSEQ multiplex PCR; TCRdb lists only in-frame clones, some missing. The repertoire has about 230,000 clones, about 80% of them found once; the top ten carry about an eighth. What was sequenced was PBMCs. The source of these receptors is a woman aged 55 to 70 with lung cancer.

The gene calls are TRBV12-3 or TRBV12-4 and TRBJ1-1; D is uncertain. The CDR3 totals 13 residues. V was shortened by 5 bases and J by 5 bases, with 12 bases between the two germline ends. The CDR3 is CASSDIVGTEAFF. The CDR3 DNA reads TGTGCCAGCAGTGATATCGTTGGGACTGAAGCTTTCTTT.

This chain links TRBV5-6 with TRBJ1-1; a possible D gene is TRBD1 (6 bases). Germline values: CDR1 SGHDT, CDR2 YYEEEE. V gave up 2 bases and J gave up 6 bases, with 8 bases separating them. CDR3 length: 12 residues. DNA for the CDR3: TGTGCCAGCAGCTTCAGGGGCCCTGAAGCTTTCTTT. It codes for CASSFRGPEAFF.

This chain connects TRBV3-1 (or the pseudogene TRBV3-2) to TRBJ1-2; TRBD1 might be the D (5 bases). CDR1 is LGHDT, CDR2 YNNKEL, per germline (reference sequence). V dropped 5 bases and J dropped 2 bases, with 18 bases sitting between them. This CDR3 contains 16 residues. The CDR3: CASSTAFTGPNYGYTF. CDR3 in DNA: TGTGCCAGCAGCACGGCATTCACAGGTCCCAACTATGGCTACACCTTC.

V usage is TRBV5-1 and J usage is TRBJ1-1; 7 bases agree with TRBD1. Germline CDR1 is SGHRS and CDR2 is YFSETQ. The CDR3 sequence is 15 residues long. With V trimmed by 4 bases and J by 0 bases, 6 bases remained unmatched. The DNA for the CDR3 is TGCGCCAGCAGCGCAGGGGGAGGGGTGAACACTGAAGCTTTCTTT. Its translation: CASSAGGGVNTEAFF. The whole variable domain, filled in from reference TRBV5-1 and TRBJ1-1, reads KAGVTQTPRYLIKTRGQQVTLSCSPISGHRSVSWYQQTPGQGLQFLFEYFSETQRNKGNFPGRFSGRQFSNSRSEMNVSTLELGDSALYLCASSAGGGVNTEAFFGQGTRLTVV.

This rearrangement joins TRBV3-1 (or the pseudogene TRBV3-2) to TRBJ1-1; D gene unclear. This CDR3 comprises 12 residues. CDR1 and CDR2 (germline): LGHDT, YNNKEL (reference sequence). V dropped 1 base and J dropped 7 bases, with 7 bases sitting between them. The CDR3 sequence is CASSQGAVEAFF. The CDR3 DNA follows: TGTGCCAGCAGCCAAGGGGCCGTTGAAGCTTTCTTT.

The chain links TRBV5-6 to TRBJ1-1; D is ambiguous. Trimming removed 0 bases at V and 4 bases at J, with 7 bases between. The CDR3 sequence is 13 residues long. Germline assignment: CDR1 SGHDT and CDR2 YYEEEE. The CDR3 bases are TGTGCCAGCAGCTTGGCCAGTTTCACTGAAGCTTTCTTT. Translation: CASSLASFTEAFF. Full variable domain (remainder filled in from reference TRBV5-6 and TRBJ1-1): DAGVTQSPTHLIKTRGQQVTLRCSPKSGHDTVSWYQQALGQGPQFIFQYYEEEERQRGNFPDRFSGHQFPNYSSELNVNALLLGDSALYLCASSLASFTEAFFGQGTRLTVV.

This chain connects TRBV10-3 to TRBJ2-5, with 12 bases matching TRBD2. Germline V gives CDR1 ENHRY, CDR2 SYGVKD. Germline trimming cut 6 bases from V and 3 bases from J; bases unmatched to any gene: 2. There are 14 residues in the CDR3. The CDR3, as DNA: TGTGCCATCAGCCTAGCGGGAGGGGAAGAGACCCAGTACTTC. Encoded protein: CAISLAGGEETQYF.

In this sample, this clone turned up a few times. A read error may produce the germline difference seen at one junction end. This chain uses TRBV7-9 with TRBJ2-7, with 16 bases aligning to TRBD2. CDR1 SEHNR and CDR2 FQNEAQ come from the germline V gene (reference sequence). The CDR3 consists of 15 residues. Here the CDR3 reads CASSESGTSGRVTFF. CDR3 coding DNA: TGTGCCAGCAGCGAATCCGGGACTAGCGGGAGGGTGACGTTCTTC. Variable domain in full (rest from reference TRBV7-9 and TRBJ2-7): DTGVSQNPRHKITKRGQNVTFRCDPISEHNRLYWYRQTLGQGPEFLTYFQNEAQLEKSRLLSDRFSAERPKGSFSTLEIQRTEQGDSAMYLCASSESGTSGRVTFFGPGTRLTVT.

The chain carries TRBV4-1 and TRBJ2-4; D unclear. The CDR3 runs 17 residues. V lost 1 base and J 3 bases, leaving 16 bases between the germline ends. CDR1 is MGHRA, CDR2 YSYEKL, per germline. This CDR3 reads CASSQGNVERLKNIQYF. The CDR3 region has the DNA TGCGCCAGCAGCCAAGGGAATGTGGAGCGCCTCAAAAACATTCAGTACTTC.

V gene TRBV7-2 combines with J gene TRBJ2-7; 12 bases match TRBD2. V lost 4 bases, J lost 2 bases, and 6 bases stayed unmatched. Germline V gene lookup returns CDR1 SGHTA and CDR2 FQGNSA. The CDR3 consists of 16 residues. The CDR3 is CASSWGTSGPAYEQYF. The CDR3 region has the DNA TGTGCCAGCAGCTGGGGGACTAGCGGGCCGGCCTACGAGCAGTACTTC.

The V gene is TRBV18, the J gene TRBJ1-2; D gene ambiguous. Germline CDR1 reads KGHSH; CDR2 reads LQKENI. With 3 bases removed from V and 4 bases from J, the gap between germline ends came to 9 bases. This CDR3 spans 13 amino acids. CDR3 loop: CASSPDGAYGYTF. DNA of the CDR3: TGTGCCAGCTCACCCGACGGTGCCTATGGCTACACCTTC.

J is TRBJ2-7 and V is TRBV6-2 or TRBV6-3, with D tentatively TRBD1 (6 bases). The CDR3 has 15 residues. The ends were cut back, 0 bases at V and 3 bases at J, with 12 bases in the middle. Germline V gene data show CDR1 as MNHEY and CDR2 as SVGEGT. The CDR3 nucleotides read TGTGCCAGCAGTTACTCCTTGAAGGGGGTCTACGAGCAGTACTTC. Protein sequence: CASSYSLKGVYEQYF.